The source of this TCR beta chain is a study of OX40 agonist ivuxolimab in advanced cancers. The study in broad terms: Ivuxolimab was an agonistic, fully human IgG2 monoclonal antibody directed against OX40 (CD134), a costimulatory receptor. Patients were allowed to have had prior anti-PD-1, anti-PD-L1 or anti-CTLA-4 therapy, and 30% to 40% of the dose-escalation patients had previously received checkpoint inhibitors. Among the roughly 52 dose-escalation patients, about 20 had hepatocellular carcinoma, roughly 15 melanoma, 9 renal cell carcinoma and 9 head and neck cancer. Peripheral TCRbeta sequencing aimed to test whether ivuxolimab altered TCR sequence diversity and caused clonal T-cell expansion. The dose-escalation cohort was roughly 83% male with a mean age of about 60 years, ranging from roughly 20 to 80. Partial responses occurred in three dose-escalation patients, of whom one had hepatocellular carcinoma and two had cutaneous melanoma. Intravenous ivuxolimab was administered to patients every 2 weeks at six dose levels: 0.01, 0.1, 0.3, 1.5, 3 and 10 mg/kg. The monotherapy dose-escalation portion (N of about 57 patients) of the phase I ivuxolimab trial is reported in the paper.

Overall results and qualifications from the work: Antigen specificity was not determined for the clonally expanded peripheral T cells. Low levels of normalized T-cell clonal expansion were also seen in some nonresponding patients. In the 0.1-3.0 mg/kg groups, partial responders were among the patients with the lowest normalized peripheral clonal expansion, particularly in CD8+ T cells. After ivuxolimab, CD8+ T cells had more expanded clones than CD4+ T cells on average. At doses of 0.1 to 3.0 mg/kg, clonal expansion of both CD4+ and CD8+ blood T cells was observed from baseline to week 6.

The CDR3, cysteine through phenylalanine, is 16 amino acids long. CDR3 DNA is the only sequence kept; it has 48 bases, read in frame from the first base. The trim is 6 bases for V and 2 bases for J, with a gap of 19 bases between the germline ends. CDR1 and CDR2, looked up from the germline V gene (reference sequence), are MNHNY and SVGAGI. Genomic DNA was isolated from the sorted cells so that the TCRbeta CDR3 region could be sequenced. The immunoSEQ Assay was used for sequencing of TCRbeta CDR3 regions. Sourced from immuneACCESS, this table was stored by TCRdb with only in-frame sequences that have V and J called. A share of the clones is absent; for the studies checked, an unresolved V gene accounts for under half, and the remainder has no known explanation. Counted in this sample were some 87,000 clones; 70% to 90% of them appeared once. The ten largest clones add up to 0.6% to 0.85% of the sample.

With regard to this clone: Which antigen it targets is not known. Within one base of it there is no much larger clone, and no base qualities were kept.

The trial excluded patients who had a history of autoimmune disease or were on systemic immunosuppression. Peripheral blood for TCR sequencing was drawn from every dose cohort at baseline, at cycle 4 day 1 and at cycle 7 day 1. The samples were drawn from a first-in-human, open-label, multicenter phase I dose-escalation trial of ivuxolimab. Adults with locally advanced or metastatic melanoma, renal cell, hepatocellular, or head and neck squamous cell carcinoma were enrolled in the trial. CD4+ and CD8+ T cells were sorted separately from peripheral blood before TCR sequencing. Recombination linked TRBV6-6 to TRBJ1-2; TRBD1 is possibly the D segment (5 matching bases). The TCR originated in an adult with an advanced solid tumor such as melanoma, head and neck, liver or kidney cancer. The starting material was CD4+ or CD8+ T cells sorted from blood, obtained in a trial of the OX40 agonist ivuxolimab. The CDR3 here reads CASSSPDGRGNYGYTF. The base sequence is TGTGCCAGCAGCTCCCCCGACGGGAGGGGCAACTATGGCTACACCTTC.